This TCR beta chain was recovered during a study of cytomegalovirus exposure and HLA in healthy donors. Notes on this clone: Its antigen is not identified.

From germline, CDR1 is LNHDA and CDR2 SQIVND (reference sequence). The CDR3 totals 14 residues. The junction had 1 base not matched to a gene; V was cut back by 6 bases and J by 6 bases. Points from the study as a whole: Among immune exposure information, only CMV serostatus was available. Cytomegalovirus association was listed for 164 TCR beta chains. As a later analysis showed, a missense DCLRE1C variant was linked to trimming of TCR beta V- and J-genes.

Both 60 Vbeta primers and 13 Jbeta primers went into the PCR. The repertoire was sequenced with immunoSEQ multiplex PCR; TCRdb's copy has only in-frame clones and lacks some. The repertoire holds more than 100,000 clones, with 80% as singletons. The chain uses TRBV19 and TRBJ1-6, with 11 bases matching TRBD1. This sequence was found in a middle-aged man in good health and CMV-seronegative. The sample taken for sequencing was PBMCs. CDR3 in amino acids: CASSGTGGNSPLHF. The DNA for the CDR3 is TGTGCCAGTAGCGGGACAGGGGGTAATTCACCCCTCCACTTT.